This T cell receptor (beta chain) was recovered during a study of blood T cell repertoires in COVID-19 (TCRdb year 2020). Broadly, across the study: Samples covering the acute and convalescent phases of COVID-19 were provided by collaborators in the United States, Italy and Spain. The material from the prospective study consisted of cDNA or gDNA derived from T cells, B-cell-depleted T cells, or PBMCs. The samples were drawn from the first 160 participants of the ongoing ImmuneRACE study and from 1,254 subjects provided by 6 global collaborators. Nearly every sample came with metadata listing a de-identified subject ID, COVID-19 status, age in years and sex. Where available, HLA class I and class II types were obtained from metadata supplied by the sample provider rather than from assay-based typing. The dataset comprised deeply sampled blood TCRbeta repertoires from subjects exposed to, actively infected with, or recovered from COVID-19. The repertoires were released in a freely available public database meant as a resource for research on the immune response to SARS-CoV-2. Here is what the overall study found, with its caveats: Clinical and demographic metadata were provided uncurated, with the amount varying by source and participant.

The immunoSEQ Assay, a bias-controlled multiplex PCR, was used to amplify TCRbeta CDR3 regions from genomic DNA. Turning to the authors' computational methods: The number of nucleated cells in each sample was estimated by amplification of reference gene primers within the assay. To quantify the absolute abundance of each unique TCRbeta CDR3 rearrangement, sequence reads were collapsed and filtered. For each sample, productive Simpson clonality was calculated as the square root of Simpson's diversity index over productive rearrangements. Imported from immuneACCESS, the table was reduced by TCRdb to in-frame sequences with V and J called. These copies leave out some clones; in studies compared against another copy, an unresolved V gene accounts for under half, and the cause of the remainder is not known. That table is the source of V, J and clone size, and D and trimming were worked out from the DNA. The sample data list about 240,000 clones, and about 82% of these were observed just once. The ten largest make up approximately 5.1% of the sample.

Inclusive of the bounding cysteine and phenylalanine, the CDR3 is 14 residues long. Only CDR3 DNA remains: 42 bases, in frame from the first base. Reading the germline V gene (reference sequence) gives CDR1 GTSNPN and CDR2 SVGIG. V loses 3 bases of germline sequence and J loses 7 bases, and the interval between the two ends is 13 bases. Points on this clone: It has no known antigen specificity. No base quality information exists; no much larger clone differs at one position.

One collaborating source in Seattle enrolled patients while the patients were actively infected and followed the patients over time throughout the course of disease. Collaborating institutions collected whole blood in K2EDTA tubes following their own protocols. For TCRbeta analysis, collaborators shipped samples in one of three forms: frozen whole blood, isolated PBMCs, or DNA extracted from either of those sample types. Recombination connected TRBV30 to TRBJ1-6, with a tentative D gene TRBD1 over 6 matching bases. The TCR sequence derives from a man between 45 and 60 years old with COVID-19, enrolled during active disease. The sample comprised peripheral blood. The CDR3 has the sequence CAWRRDRWNSPLHF. The nucleotide sequence is TGTGCCTGGAGAAGAGACAGGTGGAATTCACCCCTCCACTTT.